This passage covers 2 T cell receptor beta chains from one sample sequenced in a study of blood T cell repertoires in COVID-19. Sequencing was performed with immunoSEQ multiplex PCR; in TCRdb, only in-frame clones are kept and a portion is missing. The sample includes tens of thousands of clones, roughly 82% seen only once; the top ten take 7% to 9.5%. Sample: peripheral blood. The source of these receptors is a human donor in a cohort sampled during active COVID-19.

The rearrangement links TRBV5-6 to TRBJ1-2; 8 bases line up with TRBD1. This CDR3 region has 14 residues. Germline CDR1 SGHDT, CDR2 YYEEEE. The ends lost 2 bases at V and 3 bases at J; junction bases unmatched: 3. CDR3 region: CASSLLDRDYGYTF. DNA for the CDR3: TGTGCCAGCAGCTTATTGGACAGGGACTATGGCTACACCTTC.

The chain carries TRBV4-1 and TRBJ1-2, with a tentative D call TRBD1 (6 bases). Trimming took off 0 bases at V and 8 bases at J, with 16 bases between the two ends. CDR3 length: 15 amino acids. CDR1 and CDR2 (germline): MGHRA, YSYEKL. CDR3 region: CASSQELTGSKGYTF. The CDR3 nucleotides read TGCGCCAGCAGCCAAGAATTAACAGGGTCGAAGGGCTACACCTTC.